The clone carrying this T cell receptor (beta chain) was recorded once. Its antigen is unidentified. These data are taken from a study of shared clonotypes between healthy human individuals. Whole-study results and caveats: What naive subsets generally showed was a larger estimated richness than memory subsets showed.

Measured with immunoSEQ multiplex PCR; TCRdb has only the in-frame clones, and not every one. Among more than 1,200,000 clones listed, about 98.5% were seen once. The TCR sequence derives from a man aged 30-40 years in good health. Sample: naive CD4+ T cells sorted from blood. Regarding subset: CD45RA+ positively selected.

The CDR3 nucleotides read TGTGCCAGCTCGGCAGGGAGTCAGCCCCAGCATTTT. Translated: CASSAGSQPQHF. This chain uses TRBV2 with TRBJ1-5; D is perhaps TRBD1 (5 bases). The CDR3 sequence is 12 residues long. Trimming shortened V by 8 bases and J by 6 bases, and 11 bases separated the two germline ends. The V gene's germline CDR1 is SNHLY and CDR2 FYNNEI.